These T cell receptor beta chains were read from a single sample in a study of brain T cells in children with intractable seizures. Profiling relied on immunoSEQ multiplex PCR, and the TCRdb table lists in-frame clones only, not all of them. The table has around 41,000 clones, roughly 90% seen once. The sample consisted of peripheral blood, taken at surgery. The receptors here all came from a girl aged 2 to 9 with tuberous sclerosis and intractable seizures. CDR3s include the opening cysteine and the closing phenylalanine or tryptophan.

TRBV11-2,CASSPRTLSNTEAFF
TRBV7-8,CASSTMGYNQPQHF
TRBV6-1,CASSERSNTEAFF
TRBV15,CATSSPTGGLGYGYTF
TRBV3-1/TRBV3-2,CASSQVLTGREKLFF
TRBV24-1,CATLRDTNNSPLHF
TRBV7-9,CASSVSANTEAFF
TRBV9,CASSVASGGADTQYF
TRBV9,CASSTRLNTEAFF
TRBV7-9,CASSLETDTQYF
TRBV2,CASRGGREAFF
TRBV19,CASSLGREGSPLHF
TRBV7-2,CASSLLRSNQPQHF
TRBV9,CASRMGQGAGYTF
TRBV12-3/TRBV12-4,CASSPVPYEQYF
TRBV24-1,CATSDSKLTNQPQHF
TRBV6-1,CASSEALRLGQEQFF
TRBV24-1,CATRSTGRSTEAFF
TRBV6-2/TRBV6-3,CASSPVSGTSGGVVTQYF
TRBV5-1,CASSRNADTQYF
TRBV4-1,CASSHQGHSDTQYF
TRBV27,CASKSGIGRLNTEAFF
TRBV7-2,CASSLGVSSYEQYF
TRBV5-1,CASSPDRASYEQYF
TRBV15,CATAFGRGNTEAFF
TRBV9,CASSVFGRVNEKLFF
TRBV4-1,CASSQELGQGDSGANVLTF
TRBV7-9,CASSGAGELFF
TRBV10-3,CAISEGGGASNEQFF
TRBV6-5,CASSYSYQGGTGELFF
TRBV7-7,CASSLTTSGGLGRTTDTQYF
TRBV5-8,CASSLFQVISGSPLHF
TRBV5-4,CASSLEGTQYF
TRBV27,CASSPGQLIFSYNEQFF
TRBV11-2,CASSLAGGPYNEQFF
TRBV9,CASSVDGQANTEAFF
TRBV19,CASSIMDRDNTEAFF
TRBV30,CASDRGTNEKLFF
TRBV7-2,CASSLTGSGQYF
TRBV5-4,CASSLGLGQQETQYF
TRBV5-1,CASSTTGGNQPQHF
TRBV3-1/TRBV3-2,CASSQDSLAGYVYEQYF
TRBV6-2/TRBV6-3,CASSLGTAQETQYF
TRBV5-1,CASSAPRDQPQHF
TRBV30,CAWGRDTEAFF
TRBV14,CASSQDSTNYGYTF